One and the same sample provided the 18 T cell receptor beta chains below, sequenced in a study of CD8 T cells in Susac syndrome. Reverse transcription of roughly 0.45 to 1 ug RNA used random hexamers. MiXCR, run by TCRdb on the immunoSEQ multiplex PCR reads, gives a single entry per CDR3 protein. Counted here are around 140,000 distinct CDR3 sequences, 80% to 85% occurring once; the ten biggest clones make up roughly 0.5%. What was sequenced was CD8+ T cells from PBMCs. The receptor source for this set is a human donor with multiple sclerosis.

This chain uses TRBV5-1 with TRBJ2-1; 11 nucleotides agree with TRBD2. CDR1 and CDR2 from the germline V gene are SGHRS and YFSETQ. This CDR3 region has 16 residues. With V trimmed by 5 bases and J by 7 bases, 11 bases remained unmatched. Here the CDR3 reads CASRSTSGITTNEQFF. In DNA form, the CDR3 reads TGCGCCAGCAGGTCGACTAGCGGGATAACCACGAATGAGCAGTTCTTC.

The chain couples TRBV4-2 to TRBJ2-1; D is unclear. Per germline, CDR1 LGHNA and CDR2 YNFKEQ. This CDR3 contains 15 residues. Trimming stripped 0 bases from V and 4 bases from J, with 10 bases between. This CDR3 is CASSQDITEYNEQFF. The DNA of the CDR3 is TGTGCCAGCAGCCAAGATATTACGGAGTACAATGAGCAGTTCTTC.

The CDR3 sequence: CASSSGTSPNEQFF. CDR3 in DNA: TGTGCCAGCAGTTCCGGGACTAGTCCCAATGAGCAGTTCTTC. The chain carries TRBV27 and TRBJ2-1, with 8 bases identical to TRBD2. The ends lost 4 bases at V and 6 bases at J; junction bases unmatched: 5. Germline CDR1 MNHEY, CDR2 SMNVEV (reference sequence). There are 14 residues in the CDR3.

The rearrangement joins TRBV2 to TRBJ1-5; no clear D. Germline V lookup: CDR1 SNHLY, CDR2 FYNNEI. This CDR3 spans 15 amino acids. The V and J ends lost 6 bases and 0 bases respectively, with 12 bases between them. In nucleotides, the CDR3 is TGTGCCAGCAGGAGAGGGTCGGATAGCAATCAGCCCCAGCATTTT. Its translation: CASRRGSDSNQPQHF.

This clonotype was found a few times. J is TRBJ2-4 and V is TRBV5-6; possible D gene TRBD1, 6 bases. The CDR3 is made up of 15 amino acids. V was trimmed by 1 base and J by 4 bases, leaving 12 bases between them. Germline V gives CDR1 SGHDT, CDR2 YYEEEE. CDR3 protein: CASSLRWDIKNIQYF. The CDR3 nucleotides are TGTGCCAGCAGCTTGCGGTGGGACATAAAAAACATTCAGTACTTC.

The V and J genes are TRBV5-1 and TRBJ1-3; D not resolved. CDR1 is SGHRS and CDR2 is YFSETQ in the germline V gene. The CDR3 totals 15 residues. V was cut by 0 bases and J by 0 bases, with 7 bases left in between. The CDR3 sequence: CASSLGAGSGNTIYF. The CDR3 DNA sequence: TGCGCCAGCAGCTTGGGGGCAGGCTCTGGAAACACCATATATTTT.

V and J are TRBV24-1 and TRBJ1-1; a weak D match, TRBD1 (5 bases). V shed 3 bases and J shed 5 bases, with 9 bases lying between them. This CDR3 spans 13 amino acids. Per germline, CDR1 KGHDR and CDR2 SFDVKD. The CDR3 DNA reads TGTGCCACCAGTGATGACAGAATTACTGAAGCTTTCTTT. It is translated as CATSDDRITEAFF.

This clonotype has more than one count but fewer than ten. The rearrangement uses TRBV13 and TRBJ2-7, with TRBD2 identical over 12 bases. The CDR3 has 16 residues. Looked up from germline, CDR1 is PRHDT and CDR2 is FYEKMQ (reference sequence). V shed 4 bases, J shed 0 bases, and the junction held 4 bases outside the gene matches. The CDR3 DNA sequence: TGTGCCAGCAGCTCCCGGACTAGCGGGGACTCCTACGAGCAGTACTTC. Its protein is CASSSRTSGDSYEQYF.

This sequence joins TRBV5-1 and TRBJ1-1; no firm D call. This CDR3 has 13 amino acids. Germline lookup yields CDR1 SGHRS and CDR2 YFSETQ. Deletions cut 1 base from V and 5 bases from J, with 9 bases between. In nucleotides, the CDR3 is TGCGCCAGCAGCTTGAAAGTGGGGACTGAAGCTTTCTTT. Its translation: CASSLKVGTEAFF. Full variable domain (missing parts from reference TRBV5-1 and TRBJ1-1): KAGVTQTPRYLIKTRGQQVTLSCSPISGHRSVSWYQQTPGQGLQFLFEYFSETQRNKGNFPGRFSGRQFSNSRSEMNVSTLELGDSALYLCASSLKVGTEAFFGQGTRLTVV.

The J gene is TRBJ2-7, the V gene TRBV7-8; 8 nucleotides match TRBD1. This CDR3 region has 14 residues. Germline values: CDR1 SGHVS, CDR2 FQNEAQ. V dropped 4 bases and J dropped 4; count of bases not matched to a gene: 6. In nucleotides, the CDR3 is TGTGCCAGCAGCTCGACAGGGGTAGTTTACGAGCAGTACTTC. It codes for CASSSTGVVYEQYF.

The V and J genes are TRBV11-1 and TRBJ2-1, with TRBD2 identical over 13 bases. Germline CDR1 SGHAT, CDR2 FQDESV (reference sequence). CDR3 length: 20 amino acids. J gave up 7 bases and V 0 bases, and 15 bases lay outside the gene matches. CDR3 sequence (DNA): TGTGCCAGCAGCTTAGCGAGACTAGCGGGAGGACCCCTGGGCCCTAATGAGCAGTTCTTC. Translated: CASSLARLAGGPLGPNEQFF.

The chain recombines TRBV4-1 with TRBJ1-1, with 7 bases identical to TRBD1. The CDR3 loop spans 15 amino acids. Trimming cost V 2 bases and J 1 base; bases outside gene matches: 4. Germline-derived CDR1 and CDR2 are MGHRA and YSYEKL. As DNA, the CDR3 is TGCGCCAGCAGCCAACAGACAGGGAAGAACACTGAAGCTTTCTTT. It is translated as CASSQQTGKNTEAFF.

The chain recombines TRBV7-8 with TRBJ2-2; 9 bases are shared with TRBD1. The CDR3 extends over 15 amino acids. V was pared by 5 bases and J by 5 bases, with 6 bases of the junction left unmatched. Germline lookup yields CDR1 SGHVS and CDR2 FQNEAQ. CDR3 DNA sequence: TGTGCCAGCAGCCCGCGGGACAGGGTGACCGGGGAGCTGTTTTTT. Translated, it gives CASSPRDRVTGELFF.

The V call is TRBV7-2, the J call TRBJ2-7, with D unresolved. V gave up 5 bases and J gave up 4 bases, with 12 bases separating them. This CDR3 is 13 amino acids long. The germline CDR1 and CDR2 sequences are SGHTA and FQGNSA. The CDR3 sequence: CASSPSAAYEQYV. CDR3 nucleotide sequence: TGTGCCAGCAGCCCCTCGGCCGCATACGAGCAGTACGTC.

The chain links TRBV11-3 to TRBJ2-7; D call uncertain. Germline-derived CDR1 and CDR2 are SGHNT and YENEEA. This CDR3 is built from 17 residues. V gave up 0 bases and J gave up 1 base, with 16 bases separating them. The CDR3 protein is CASSLDRIWASSYEQYV. The DNA for the CDR3 is TGTGCCAGCAGCTTAGATCGGATATGGGCGTCATCCTACGAGCAGTACGTC.

This clonotype was seen only a few times. The chain employs TRBV13 and TRBJ2-3; no clear D gene. Germline V gene sequence: CDR1 PRHDT, CDR2 FYEKMQ (reference sequence). Trimming shortened V by 1 base and J by 3 bases, and 2 bases separated the two germline ends. CDR3 length: 12 amino acids. This chain's CDR3 is CASSLETDTQYF. CDR3 in DNA: TGTGCCAGCAGCTTAGAAACAGATACGCAGTATTTT. The full variable domain, completed using reference TRBV13 and TRBJ2-3, is AAGVIQSPRHLIKEKRETATLKCYPIPRHDTVYWYQQGPGQDPQFLISFYEKMQSDKGSIPDRFSAQQFSDYHSELNMSSLELGDSALYFCASSLETDTQYFGPGTRLTVL.

The rearrangement joins TRBV19 to TRBJ1-2; perhaps TRBD1 as D (6 bases). Germline values: CDR1 LNHDA, CDR2 SQIVND (reference sequence). The ends were cut back, 1 base at V and 5 bases at J, with 17 bases in the middle. CDR3 length: 16 residues. In DNA, the CDR3 is TGTGCCAGTAGTATAGCCGGACAGCCTTTATTGTATGGCTACACCTTC. Its translation: CASSIAGQPLLYGYTF.

V is TRBV12-3 or TRBV12-4 and J is TRBJ1-5, with TRBD1 identical over 8 bases. The CDR3 consists of 15 residues. V was clipped by 6 bases and J by 4 bases; unmatched bases: 8. Here the CDR3 DNA reads TGTGCCAGCAGATATGACAGGGGCGGAAATCAGCCCCAGCATTTT. Translation: CASRYDRGGNQPQHF.